This T cell receptor beta chain stems from a study of T cell responses to AZD1222 COVID-19 vaccine. The study's findings and limits: Sampled repertoires all dated from after the peak T cell response.

This clone was observed a few times. Its cognate antigen is unknown. This table comes from immunoSEQ multiplex PCR, and its TCRdb copy is limited to in-frame clones, with some not included. The sample lists 95,000 to 100,000 clones, about four fifths occurring once. V lost 5 bases and J lost 9; bases outside the gene matches: 12. This CDR3 has 15 residues. In germline, CDR1 is SGHAT, CDR2 FQNNGV. Source: peripheral blood, taken 28 days after the second AZD1222 dose. This TCR derives from an adult who received the AZD1222 COVID-19 vaccine. V and J are TRBV11-2 and TRBJ2-1, with 8 bases that match TRBD2. The CDR3 protein is CASSTQAGARSEQFF. The CDR3 DNA reads TGTGCCAGCAGCACCCAAGCGGGAGCTAGAAGTGAGCAGTTCTTC. The whole variable domain, filled in from reference TRBV11-2 and TRBJ2-1, reads EAGVAQSPRYKIIEKRQSVAFWCNPISGHATLYWYQQILGQGPKLLIQFQNNGVVDDSQLPKDRFSAERLKGVDSTLKIQPAKLEDSAVYLCASSTQAGARSEQFFGPGTRLTVL.